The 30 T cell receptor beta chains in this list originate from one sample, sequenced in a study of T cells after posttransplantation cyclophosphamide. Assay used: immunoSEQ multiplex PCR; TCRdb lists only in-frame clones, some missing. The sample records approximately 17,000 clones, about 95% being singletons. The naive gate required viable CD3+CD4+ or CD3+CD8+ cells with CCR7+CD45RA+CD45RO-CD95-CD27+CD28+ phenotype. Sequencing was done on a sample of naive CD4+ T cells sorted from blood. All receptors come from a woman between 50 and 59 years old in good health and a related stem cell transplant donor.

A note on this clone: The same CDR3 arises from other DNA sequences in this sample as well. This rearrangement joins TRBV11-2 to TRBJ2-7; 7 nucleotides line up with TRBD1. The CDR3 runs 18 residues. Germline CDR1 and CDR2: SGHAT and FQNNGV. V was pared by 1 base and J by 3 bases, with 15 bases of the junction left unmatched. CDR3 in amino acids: CASSLGARDRASGYEQYF. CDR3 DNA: TGTGCCAGCAGCTTAGGAGCGCGCGACAGGGCTTCAGGCTACGAGCAGTACTTC.

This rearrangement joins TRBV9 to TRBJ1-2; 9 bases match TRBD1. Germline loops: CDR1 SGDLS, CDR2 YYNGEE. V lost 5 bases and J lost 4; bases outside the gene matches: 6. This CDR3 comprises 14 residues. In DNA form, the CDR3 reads TGTGCCAGCAGTAACAGGGGGCTTGGCTATGGCTACACCTTC. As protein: CASSNRGLGYGYTF.

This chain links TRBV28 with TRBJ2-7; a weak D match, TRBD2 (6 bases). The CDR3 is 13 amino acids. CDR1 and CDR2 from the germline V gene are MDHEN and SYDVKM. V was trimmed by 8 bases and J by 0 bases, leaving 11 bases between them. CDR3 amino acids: CASGIAASYEQYF. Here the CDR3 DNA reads TGTGCCAGCGGAATAGCGGCCTCCTACGAGCAGTACTTC.

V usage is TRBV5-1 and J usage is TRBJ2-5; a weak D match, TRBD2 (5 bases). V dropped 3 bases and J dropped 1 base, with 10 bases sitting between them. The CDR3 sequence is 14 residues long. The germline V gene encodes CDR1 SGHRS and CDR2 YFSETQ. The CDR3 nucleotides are TGCGCCAGCAGCTGGACTGGGGTCCAAGAGACCCAGTACTTC. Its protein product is CASSWTGVQETQYF.

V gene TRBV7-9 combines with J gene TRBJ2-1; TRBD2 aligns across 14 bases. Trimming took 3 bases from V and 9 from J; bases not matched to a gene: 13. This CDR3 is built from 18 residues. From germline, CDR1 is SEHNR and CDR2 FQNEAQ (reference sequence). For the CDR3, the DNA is TGTGCCAGCAGCTTCCAAGGACTAGCGGGAGGTCCCCGGGGTGAGCAGTTCTTC. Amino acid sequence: CASSFQGLAGGPRGEQFF.

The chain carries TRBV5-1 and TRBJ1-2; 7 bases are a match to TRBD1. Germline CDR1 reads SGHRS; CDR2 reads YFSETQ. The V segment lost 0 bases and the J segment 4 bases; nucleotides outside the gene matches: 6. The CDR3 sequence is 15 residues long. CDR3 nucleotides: TGCGCCAGCAGCTTGGGGCCCCGGGACAGCTATGGCTACACCTTC. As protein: CASSLGPRDSYGYTF.

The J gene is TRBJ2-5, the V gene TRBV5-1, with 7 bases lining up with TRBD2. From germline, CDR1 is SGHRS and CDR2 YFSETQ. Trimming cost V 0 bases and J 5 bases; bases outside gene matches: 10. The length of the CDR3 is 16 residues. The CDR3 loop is CASSLVITSASETQYF. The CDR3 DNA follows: TGCGCCAGCAGCTTGGTTATAACTAGCGCCAGCGAGACCCAGTACTTC.

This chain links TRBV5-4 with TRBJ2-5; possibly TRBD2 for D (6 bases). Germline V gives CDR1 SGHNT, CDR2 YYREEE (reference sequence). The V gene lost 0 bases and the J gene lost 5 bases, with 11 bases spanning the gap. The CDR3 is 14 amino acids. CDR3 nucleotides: TGTGCCAGCAGCTTGGAGTACGGGAGTGAGACCCAGTACTTC. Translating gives CASSLEYGSETQYF.

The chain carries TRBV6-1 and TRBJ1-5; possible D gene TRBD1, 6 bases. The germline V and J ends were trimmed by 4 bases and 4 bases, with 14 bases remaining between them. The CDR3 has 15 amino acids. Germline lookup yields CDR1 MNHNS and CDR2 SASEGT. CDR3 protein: CASSVTGIGNQPQHF. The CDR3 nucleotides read TGTGCCAGCAGTGTTACAGGGATTGGAAATCAGCCCCAGCATTTT.

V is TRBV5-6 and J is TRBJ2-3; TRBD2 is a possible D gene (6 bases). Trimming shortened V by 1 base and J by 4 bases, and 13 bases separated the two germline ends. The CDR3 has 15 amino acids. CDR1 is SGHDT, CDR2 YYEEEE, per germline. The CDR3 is CASSLRQGGADTQYF. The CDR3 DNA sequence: TGTGCCAGCAGCTTGAGGCAGGGAGGAGCAGATACGCAGTATTTT.

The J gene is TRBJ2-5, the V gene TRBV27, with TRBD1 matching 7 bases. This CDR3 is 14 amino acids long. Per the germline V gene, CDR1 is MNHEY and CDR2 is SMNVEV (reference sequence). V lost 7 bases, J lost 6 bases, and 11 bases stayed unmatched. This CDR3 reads CASKEAGGGKTQYF. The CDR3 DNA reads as TGTGCCAGCAAAGAGGCAGGGGGTGGCAAGACCCAGTACTTC.

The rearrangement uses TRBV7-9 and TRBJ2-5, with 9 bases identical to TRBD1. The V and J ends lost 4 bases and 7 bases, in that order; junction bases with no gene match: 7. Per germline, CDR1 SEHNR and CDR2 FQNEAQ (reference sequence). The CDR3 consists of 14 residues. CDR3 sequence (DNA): TGTGCCAGCAGCTCCTGGGAGGGACAGGGGACCCAGTACTTC. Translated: CASSSWEGQGTQYF.

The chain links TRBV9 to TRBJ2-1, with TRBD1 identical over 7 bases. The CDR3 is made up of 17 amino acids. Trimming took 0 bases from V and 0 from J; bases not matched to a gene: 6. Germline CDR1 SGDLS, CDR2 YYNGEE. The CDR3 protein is CASSVAEGQSSYNEQFF. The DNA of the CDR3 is TGTGCCAGCAGCGTAGCTGAGGGACAGAGCTCCTACAATGAGCAGTTCTTC.

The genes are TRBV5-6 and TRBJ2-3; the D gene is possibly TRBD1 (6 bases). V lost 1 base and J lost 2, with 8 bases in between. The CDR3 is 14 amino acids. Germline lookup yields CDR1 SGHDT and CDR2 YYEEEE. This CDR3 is CASSLTGSTDTQYF. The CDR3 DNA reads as TGTGCCAGCAGCTTGACAGGGTCCACAGATACGCAGTATTTT.

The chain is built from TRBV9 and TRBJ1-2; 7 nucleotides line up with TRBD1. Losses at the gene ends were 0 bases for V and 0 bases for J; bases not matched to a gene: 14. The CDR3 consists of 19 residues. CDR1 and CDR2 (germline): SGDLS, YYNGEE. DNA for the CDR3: TGTGCCAGCAGCGTAGCCCTTGACAGGGTGGGCCTAGCTAACTATGGCTACACCTTC. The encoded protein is CASSVALDRVGLANYGYTF.

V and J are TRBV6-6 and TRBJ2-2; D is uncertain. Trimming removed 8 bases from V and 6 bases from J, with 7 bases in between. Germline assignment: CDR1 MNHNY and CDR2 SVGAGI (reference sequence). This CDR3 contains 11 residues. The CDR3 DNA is TGTGCCAGCTCCGTTGCCGGGGAGCTGTTTTTT. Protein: CASSVAGELFF.

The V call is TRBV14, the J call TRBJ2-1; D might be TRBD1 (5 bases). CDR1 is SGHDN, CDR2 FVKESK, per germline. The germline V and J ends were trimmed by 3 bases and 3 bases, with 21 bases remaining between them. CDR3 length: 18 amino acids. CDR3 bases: TGTGCCAGCAGCCACTTTTTCCCGAGACAGCACCACTACAATGAGCAGTTCTTC. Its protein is CASSHFFPRQHHYNEQFF.

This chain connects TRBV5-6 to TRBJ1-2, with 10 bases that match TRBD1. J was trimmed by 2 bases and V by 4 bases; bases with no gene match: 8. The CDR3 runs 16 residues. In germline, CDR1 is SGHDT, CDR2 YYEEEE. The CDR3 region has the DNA TGTGCCAGCAGCACGGGGACAGGGGAGGGAAACTATGGCTACACCTTC. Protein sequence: CASSTGTGEGNYGYTF.

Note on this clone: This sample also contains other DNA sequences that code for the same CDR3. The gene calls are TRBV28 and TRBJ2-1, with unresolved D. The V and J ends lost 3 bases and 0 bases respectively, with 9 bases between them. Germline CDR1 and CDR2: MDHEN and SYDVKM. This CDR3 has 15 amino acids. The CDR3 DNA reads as TGTGCCAGCAGTTTTGCCCCGAGCTCCTACAATGAGCAGTTCTTC. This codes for CASSFAPSSYNEQFF.

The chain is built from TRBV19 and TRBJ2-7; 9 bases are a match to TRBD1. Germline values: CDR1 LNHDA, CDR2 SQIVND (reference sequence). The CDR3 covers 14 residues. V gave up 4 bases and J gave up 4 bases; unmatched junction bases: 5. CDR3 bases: TGTGCCAGTAGTAGCGGACAGGGGATTTACGAGCAGTACTTC. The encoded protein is CASSSGQGIYEQYF.

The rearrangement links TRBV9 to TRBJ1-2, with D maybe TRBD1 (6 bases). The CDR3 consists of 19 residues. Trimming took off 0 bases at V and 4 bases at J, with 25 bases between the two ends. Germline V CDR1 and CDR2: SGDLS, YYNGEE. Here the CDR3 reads CASSVDEGGMVRGPYGYTF. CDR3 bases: TGTGCCAGCAGCGTAGATGAGGGGGGGATGGTCAGGGGACCCTATGGCTACACCTTC.

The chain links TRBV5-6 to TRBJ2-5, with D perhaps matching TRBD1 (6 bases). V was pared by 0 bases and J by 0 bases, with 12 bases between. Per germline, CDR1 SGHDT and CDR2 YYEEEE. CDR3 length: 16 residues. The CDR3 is CASSLEQGTDQETQYF. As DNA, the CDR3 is TGTGCCAGCAGCTTGGAGCAGGGGACCGACCAAGAGACCCAGTACTTC.

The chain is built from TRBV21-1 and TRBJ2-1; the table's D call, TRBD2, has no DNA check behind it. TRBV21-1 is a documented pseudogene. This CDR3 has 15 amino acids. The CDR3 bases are TGTGCCAGCAGCCGTCTAGCGGGAGAGAGTAATGAGCAGTTCTTC. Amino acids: CASSRLAGESNEQFF.

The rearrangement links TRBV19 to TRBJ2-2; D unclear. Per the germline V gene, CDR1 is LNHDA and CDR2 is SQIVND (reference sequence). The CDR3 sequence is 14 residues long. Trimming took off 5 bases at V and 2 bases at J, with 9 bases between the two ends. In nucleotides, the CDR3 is TGTGCCAGTAGTGGCGGCTTTAACACCGGGGAGCTGTTTTTT. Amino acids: CASSGGFNTGELFF.

The CDR3, as DNA: TGTGCCAGCATAGTTATGGTTACCATGAACAATGAGCAGTTCTTC. Translated: CASIVMVTMNNEQFF. This rearrangement joins TRBV2 to TRBJ2-1; no definite D call. V lost 7 bases and J lost 5, with 18 bases in between. Per the germline V gene, CDR1 is SNHLY and CDR2 is FYNNEI. This CDR3 spans 15 amino acids.

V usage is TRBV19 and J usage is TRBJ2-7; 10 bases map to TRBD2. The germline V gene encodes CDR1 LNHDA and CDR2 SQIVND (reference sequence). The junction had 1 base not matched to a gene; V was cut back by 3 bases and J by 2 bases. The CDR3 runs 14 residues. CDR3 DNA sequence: TGTGCCAGTAGTATTCTAGCGGGAGCCTACGAGCAGTACTTC. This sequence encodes CASSILAGAYEQYF.

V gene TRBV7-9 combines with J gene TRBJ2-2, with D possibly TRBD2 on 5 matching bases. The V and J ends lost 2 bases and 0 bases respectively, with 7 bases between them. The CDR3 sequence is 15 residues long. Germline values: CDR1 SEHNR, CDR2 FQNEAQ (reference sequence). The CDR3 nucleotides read TGTGCCAGCAGCTTATCTAGCCCGAACACCGGGGAGCTGTTTTTT. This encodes CASSLSSPNTGELFF.

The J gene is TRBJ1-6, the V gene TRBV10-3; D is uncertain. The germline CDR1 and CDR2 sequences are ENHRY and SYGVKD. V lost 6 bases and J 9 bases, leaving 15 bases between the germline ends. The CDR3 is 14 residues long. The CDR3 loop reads CAISNRELGSPLHF. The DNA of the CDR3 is TGTGCCATCAGCAACCGGGAACTTGGTTCACCCCTCCACTTT.

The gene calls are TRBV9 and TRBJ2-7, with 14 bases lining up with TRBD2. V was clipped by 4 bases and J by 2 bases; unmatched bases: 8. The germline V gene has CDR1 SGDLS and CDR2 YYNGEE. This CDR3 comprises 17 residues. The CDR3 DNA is TGTGCCAGCAGCCTAGGGACTAGCGGGAGTATAGCCTACGAGCAGTACTTC. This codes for CASSLGTSGSIAYEQYF.

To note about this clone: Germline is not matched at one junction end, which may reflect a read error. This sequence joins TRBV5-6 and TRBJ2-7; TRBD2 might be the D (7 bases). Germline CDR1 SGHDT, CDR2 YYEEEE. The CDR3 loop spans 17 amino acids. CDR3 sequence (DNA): TGTGCCAGCAGCTTTACAATTCATTTGGGGGGGGCCTATGAGCAGTACTTC. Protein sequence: CASSFTIHLGGAYEQYF.